Listed below are T cell receptor beta chains from one sample, sequenced in a study of T cells in Graves' hyperthyroidism and ophthalmopathy. TCRdb reprocessed the multiplex PCR reads via MiXCR and lists one record per CDR3 protein. The sample records 550,000 to 800,000 distinct CDR3 sequences, roughly 15% being singletons. Sequencing used blood. The receptors originated from a man between 18 and 29 years old with Graves' hyperthyroidism. Each CDR3 is given without its conserved first and last residue. A D gene is named only where the DNA matches it firmly.

j_call | cdr3_length | v_call | d_call | cdr3_aa
TRBJ2-3 | 14 | TRBV7-2 | . | ASSLVGGIPTDTQY
TRBJ2-2 | 11 | TRBV13 | . | ASSLGYAGELF
TRBJ2-7 | 13 | TRBV7-2 | . | ASSLVGGAAYEQY
TRBJ2-1 | 11 | TRBV10-3 | TRBD2 | AIRALAGGGQF
TRBJ2-1 | 14 | TRBV3-1 | TRBD2 | ASSQASGTAYNEQF
TRBJ2-7 | 15 | TRBV28 | . | ASSQRVWGSKTYEQY
TRBJ1-1 | 13 | TRBV19 | TRBD1 | ASSPDRGQNTEAF
TRBJ1-6 | 12 | TRBV7-9 | . | ASSHGQLGSPLH
TRBJ2-2 | 15 | TRBV2 | TRBD2 | ASSEAVGLAGAGELF
TRBJ2-3 | 15 | TRBV7-9 | . | ASSSPGSSDYTDTQY
TRBJ2-6 | 13 | TRBV28 | . | ASSSIRGGANVLT
TRBJ2-3 | 14 | TRBV9 | . | ASSPRLTQSTDTQY
TRBJ2-5 | 10 | TRBV12-5 | TRBD2 | ASAGGVETQY
TRBJ1-1 | 11 | TRBV18 | . | ASSRVENTEAF
TRBJ2-1 | 15 | TRBV10-1 | TRBD2 | ASSDMASGSSYNEQF
TRBJ1-5 | 13 | TRBV19 | . | ASSISGGSNQPQH
TRBJ2-5 | 12 | TRBV28 | . | ASSLGTPLETQY
TRBJ2-5 | 14 | TRBV20-1 | . | SARGIRTHGWETQY
TRBJ1-4 | 11 | TRBV10-3 | . | AITKGRNEKLF
TRBJ2-5 | 13 | TRBV20-1 | . | SARELGPLQETQY
TRBJ2-1 | 13 | TRBV20-1 | TRBD2 | SAPWSGRRNNEQF
TRBJ2-7 | 11 | TRBV20-1 | TRBD1 | SAKGTGTHEQY
TRBJ1-4 | 12 | TRBV12-3/TRBV12-4 | . | ASSPGRRNEKLF
TRBJ2-3 | 11 | TRBV9 | . | ASSVGGTDTQY
TRBJ2-7 | 15 | TRBV12-3/TRBV12-4 | TRBD1 | ASSPGEEGQGPYEQY
TRBJ1-2 | 11 | TRBV19 | TRBD1 | ASSIDRDYGYT
TRBJ1-2 | 12 | TRBV27 | . | ASSLGPANYGYT
TRBJ2-2 | 12 | TRBV11-3 | TRBD1 | ASGSTGVTGELF
TRBJ2-1 | 13 | TRBV30 | TRBD2 | AWSTGTSGRDEQF
TRBJ2-1 | 12 | TRBV30 | TRBD2 | AWSIAGGGHEQF
TRBJ2-5 | 12 | TRBV20-1 | . | SASKGYFQETQY
TRBJ2-3 | 14 | TRBV7-3 | TRBD1 | ASSRRTGANTDTQY
TRBJ2-1 | 14 | TRBV6-9 | TRBD2 | ASSYSGRGFVYEQF
TRBJ2-7 | 13 | TRBV7-9 | . | ASSLGDASIYEQY
TRBJ2-1 | 13 | TRBV28 | TRBD2 | ASSLASGGYNEQF
TRBJ1-1 | 11 | TRBV6-2/TRBV6-3 | . | ASSYPGFTEAF
TRBJ2-3 | 10 | TRBV20-1 | . | KVSLGIDTQY
TRBJ2-5 | 10 | TRBV12-3/TRBV12-4 | . | ASSSARETQY
TRBJ2-7 | 12 | TRBV27 | TRBD1 | ASSSSGGSYEQY
TRBJ2-2 | 12 | TRBV20-1 | . | SGAQRRATGELF
TRBJ2-7 | 13 | TRBV11-2 | . | ASSLQAGTPYEQY
TRBJ2-7 | 12 | TRBV4-3 | . | ASSQTGTHYEQY
TRBJ2-7 | 15 | TRBV19 | . | ASSIAMIGETGYEQY
TRBJ2-7 | 11 | TRBV11-2 | . | ATPSSPTYEQY
TRBJ1-2 | 13 | TRBV14 | . | ASSQVQGLNYGYT
TRBJ2-7 | 11 | TRBV12-3/TRBV12-4 | . | ASSLSNRYEQY
TRBJ2-2 | 18 | TRBV3-1 | TRBD2 | ASSQQPSSGLVLFPGELF
TRBJ1-5 | 12 | TRBV28 | . | ASSLGGVNQPQH
TRBJ2-5 | 10 | TRBV29-1 | . | SVGGGGGTQY
TRBJ2-7 | 13 | TRBV3-1 | . | ASSQGRFISYEQY
TRBJ2-1 | 13 | TRBV6-1 | . | ASRTGLRSYNEQF
TRBJ1-2 | 12 | TRBV28 | . | ASSLGGVRNGYT
TRBJ2-3 | 14 | TRBV7-9 | TRBD2 | ASSPLVAGHTDTQY
TRBJ2-5 | 16 | TRBV7-8 | TRBD2 | ASSLALGAGGDQGTQY
TRBJ2-7 | 13 | TRBV12-3/TRBV12-4 | . | ASSEGVLTGYEQH
TRBJ2-7 | 17 | TRBV2 | TRBD1 | ASTIWGRVRQGTTYEQY
TRBJ2-2 | 12 | TRBV19 | . | ASSGGFNTGELF
TRBJ1-4 | 12 | TRBV7-9 | . | ASSRGPVNEKLF
TRBJ1-2 | 11 | TRBV24-1 | . | ATSDYRARGYT
TRBJ2-3 | 11 | TRBV12-3/TRBV12-4 | . | ASMRGGTDTQY